The 22 T cell receptor beta chains given below trace back to one sample, sequenced in a study of cytomegalovirus exposure and HLA in healthy donors (dated by TCRdb to about 2017). The method was the immunoSEQ multiplex PCR assay. A mixture of 60 forward primers for TCR Vbeta segments and 13 reverse primers for TCR Jbeta segments was used in the multiplex PCR. Here the immuneACCESS table is served through TCRdb, limited to in-frame sequences with V and J called. Missing clones are a known gap in these copies; in checked studies unresolved V genes cover under half, and the rest lacks a known reason. Recorded for this sample are some 110,000 clones; 65% to 90% of them occurred a single time. The biggest ten clones account for approximately 6.9% of the sample. Specimen: PBMCs. These receptors all come from a man younger than 45 in good health and CMV-seropositive.

This chain joins TRBV2 and TRBJ1-2; D not resolved. The CDR3 totals 14 residues. V lost 3 bases and J lost 8, with 16 bases in between. CDR1 SNHLY and CDR2 FYNNEI come from the germline V gene. The CDR3 DNA is TGTGCCAGCAGTGATAGTTTCGGGTCGTGGGGCTACACCTTC. It encodes CASSDSFGSWGYTF. The full variable domain, rest sourced from reference TRBV2 and TRBJ1-2, is EPEVTQTPSHQVTQMGQEVILRCVPISNHLYFYWYRQILGQKVEFLVSFYNNEISEKSEIFDDQFSVERPDGSNFTLKIRSTKLEDSAMYFCASSDSFGSWGYTFGSGTRLTVV.

This clone has more than one count but fewer than ten. J is TRBJ1-3 and V is TRBV5-5; possibly TRBD1 for D (5 bases). CDR1 SGHKS and CDR2 YYEKEE come from the germline V gene (reference sequence). V dropped 0 bases and J dropped 8 bases, with 9 bases sitting between them. The CDR3 is made up of 13 amino acids. CDR3 nucleotide sequence: TGTGCCAGCAGCTTGGAGGGGCCGGACACCATATATTTT. It specifies CASSLEGPDTIYF.

The V gene is TRBV27, the J gene TRBJ1-2, with a weak D call TRBD1 (6 bases). The CDR3 loop spans 13 amino acids. CDR1 is MNHEY and CDR2 is SMNVEV in the germline V gene (reference sequence). Trimming took off 2 bases at V and 2 bases at J, with 6 bases between the two ends. The DNA of the CDR3 is TGTGCCAGCAGTTTAGGACAGAACTATGGCTACACCTTC. This encodes CASSLGQNYGYTF.

CDR3 protein: CASSLDRQGQYEQYF. CDR3 DNA sequence: TGCGCCAGCAGCCTCGATAGACAGGGGCAATACGAGCAGTACTTC. The genes are TRBV4-1 and TRBJ2-7; 8 positions match TRBD1. The CDR3 length is 15 residues. Germline V lookup: CDR1 MGHRA, CDR2 YSYEKL. The J segment lost 4 bases and the V segment lost 4 bases, leaving 9 bases of the junction unmatched.

This chain uses TRBV5-6 with TRBJ2-7; 8 nucleotides align to TRBD1. The CDR3 runs to 15 residues. Trimming removed 4 bases from V and 2 bases from J; junction bases left unmatched: 8. Germline values: CDR1 SGHDT, CDR2 YYEEEE. This chain's CDR3 is CASSLRGQVTYEQYF. DNA for the CDR3: TGTGCCAGCAGCCTGAGGGGACAGGTAACCTACGAGCAGTACTTC.

The genes are TRBV5-6 and TRBJ2-5; D is uncertain. The CDR3 spans 12 residues. Looked up from germline, CDR1 is SGHDT and CDR2 is YYEEEE. The V end was cut by 1 base, the J end by 7 bases, with 8 bases between. The CDR3 loop is CASSLSEVTQYF. The CDR3 DNA reads TGTGCCAGCAGCTTGTCAGAAGTGACCCAGTACTTC. Full variable domain (missing parts from reference TRBV5-6 and TRBJ2-5): DAGVTQSPTHLIKTRGQQVTLRCSPKSGHDTVSWYQQALGQGPQFIFQYYEEEERQRGNFPDRFSGHQFPNYSSELNVNALLLGDSALYLCASSLSEVTQYFGPGTRLLVL.

A few counts support this clone. This chain links TRBV28 with TRBJ1-3; D gene uncertain. CDR1 MDHEN and CDR2 SYDVKM come from the germline V gene. Trimming cost V 5 bases and J 1 base, with 9 bases left between them. This CDR3 is built from 14 residues. CDR3 sequence reads: CASSTGGSGNTIYF. As DNA, the CDR3 is TGTGCCAGCAGTACCGGCGGGTCTGGAAACACCATATATTTT.

The CDR3 DNA sequence: TGTGCCAGCAGCTTACAGGGTACTAATGAAAAACTGTTTTTT. Amino acids: CASSLQGTNEKLFF. This chain joins TRBV2 and TRBJ1-4; D is perhaps TRBD1 (6 bases). CDR1 is SNHLY and CDR2 is FYNNEI in the germline V gene. Trimming pared 6 bases from V and 2 bases from J, leaving 10 bases between. The length of the CDR3 is 14 residues.

The rearrangement joins TRBV27 to TRBJ2-7; no reliable D call. The V gene's germline CDR1 is MNHEY and CDR2 SMNVEV (reference sequence). This CDR3 is built from 14 residues. The V end was cut by 2 bases, the J end by 3 bases, with 11 bases between. The CDR3 is CASSLQGVYYEQYF. The CDR3 nucleotides read TGTGCCAGCAGTTTACAAGGAGTCTACTACGAGCAGTACTTC.

CDR3 sequence reads: CASIFRDNQPQHF. The CDR3 bases are TGTGCCAGTATTTTTAGAGACAATCAGCCCCAGCATTTT. The chain uses TRBV19 and TRBJ1-5; D ambiguous. Germline CDR1 reads LNHDA; CDR2 reads SQIVND (reference sequence). The CDR3 totals 13 residues. Trimming took off 7 bases at V and 3 bases at J, with 10 bases between the two ends.

The chain links TRBV4-1 to TRBJ2-3, with 7 bases identical to TRBD1. V dropped 1 base and J dropped 6; count of bases not matched to a gene: 1. The CDR3 is made up of 13 amino acids. Germline V gives CDR1 MGHRA, CDR2 YSYEKL. CDR3: CASSQARGDTQYF. CDR3 DNA: TGCGCCAGCAGCCAAGCCAGGGGGGATACGCAGTATTTT.

This sequence joins TRBV5-1 and TRBJ2-5; 9 nucleotides agree with TRBD2. CDR1 and CDR2 (germline): SGHRS, YFSETQ. The CDR3 has 17 amino acids. Unmatched junction bases numbered 14, after V lost 4 bases and J lost 4 bases. CDR3 protein: CASSLRVSGGVGETQYF. Written as DNA, the CDR3 is TGCGCCAGCAGCCTCCGGGTTAGCGGGGGAGTGGGAGAGACCCAGTACTTC. Looking up the rest from reference TRBV5-1 and TRBJ2-5 gives the full variable domain: KAGVTQTPRYLIKTRGQQVTLSCSPISGHRSVSWYQQTPGQGLQFLFEYFSETQRNKGNFPGRFSGRQFSNSRSEMNVSTLELGDSALYLCASSLRVSGGVGETQYFGPGTRLLVL.

Only one count was recorded for this clone. This chain links TRBV4-3 with TRBJ2-1; 7 bases align to TRBD2. CDR1 is LGHNA and CDR2 is YSLEER in the germline V gene. V was pared by 0 bases and J by 2 bases, with 4 bases of the junction left unmatched. This CDR3 has 16 amino acids. The CDR3 is CASSQEGGGPYNEQFF. CDR3 nucleotide sequence: TGCGCCAGCAGCCAAGAGGGGGGGGGACCCTACAATGAGCAGTTCTTC.

The V gene is TRBV4-2, the J gene TRBJ2-5, with D possibly being TRBD2 (6 bases). Germline V gives CDR1 LGHNA, CDR2 YNFKEQ. V lost 0 bases and J 5 bases, leaving 13 bases between the germline ends. The CDR3 is 15 residues long. The CDR3 DNA follows: TGTGCCAGCAGCCAAGATCAGTATGCGGGGGAGACCCAGTACTTC. It translates to CASSQDQYAGETQYF.

As for this clone: At the DNA level, this CDR3 is encoded by other sequences in the same sample as well. The chain uses TRBV5-1 and TRBJ1-6; 8 nucleotides align to TRBD1. Germline values: CDR1 SGHRS, CDR2 YFSETQ. CDR3 length: 16 residues. With V trimmed by 0 bases and J by 9 bases, 8 bases remained unmatched. The CDR3 sequence: CASSLAGQGASSPLHF. CDR3 nucleotides: TGCGCCAGCAGCTTGGCCGGCCAGGGGGCAAGTTCACCCCTCCACTTT.

This sequence joins TRBV6-5 and TRBJ2-3; possible D gene TRBD2, 5 bases. The germline CDR1 and CDR2 sequences are MNHEY and SVGAGI. V dropped 6 bases and J dropped 4 bases, with 8 bases sitting between them. This CDR3 spans 12 amino acids. The CDR3: CASRGVPDTQYF. The CDR3 nucleotides read TGTGCCAGCAGGGGAGTCCCAGATACGCAGTATTTT.

The chain combines TRBV4-3 with TRBJ1-2; no clear D. The CDR3 length is 16 residues. Per the germline V gene, CDR1 is LGHNA and CDR2 is YSLEER. Trimming pared 0 bases from V and 0 bases from J, leaving 11 bases between. The DNA of the CDR3 is TGCGCCAGCAGCCAAGATGCCCCCGCAGCTAACTATGGCTACACCTTC. Translating it yields CASSQDAPAANYGYTF.

Written as DNA, the CDR3 is TGTGCCAGCAATGGACTAGCGGGGGACACCGGGGAGCTGTTTTTT. Amino acid sequence: CASNGLAGDTGELFF. The genes are TRBV6-1 and TRBJ2-2; 13 bases are shared with TRBD2. Per germline, CDR1 MNHNS and CDR2 SASEGT. V gave up 7 bases and J gave up 3 bases; unmatched junction bases: 2. CDR3 size: 15 residues.

In its sample, this clone was seen once. This chain joins TRBV19 and TRBJ2-7, with 9 bases identical to TRBD1. The CDR3 loop spans 16 amino acids. V lost 3 bases, J lost 2 bases, and 8 bases stayed unmatched. The germline V gene encodes CDR1 LNHDA and CDR2 SQIVND (reference sequence). CDR3 DNA: TGTGCCAGTAGTATGAAATGGACAGGGGTCCCCTACGAGCAGTACTTC. Its translation: CASSMKWTGVPYEQYF.

The chain has TRBV7-8 and TRBJ2-3; no clear D gene. This CDR3 has 12 amino acids. Trimming took off 5 bases at V and 4 bases at J, with 7 bases between the two ends. Germline CDR1 is SGHVS and CDR2 is FQNEAQ. The chain's CDR3 is CASSLRSDTQYF. DNA of the CDR3: TGTGCCAGCAGCCTTCGGTCAGATACGCAGTATTTT.

This clone came up once. The chain uses TRBV25-1 and TRBJ1-3; D possibly corresponds to TRBD1 (5 bases). CDR3 length: 16 residues. Germline assignment: CDR1 MGHDK and CDR2 SYGVNS. With 0 bases removed from V and 4 bases from J, the gap between germline ends came to 13 bases. CDR3 sequence: CASSEYFQGSGNTIYF. CDR3 DNA sequence: TGTGCCAGCAGTGAATATTTTCAGGGTTCGGGAAACACCATATATTTT.

The rearrangement joins TRBV5-6 to TRBJ2-5; 9 nucleotides align to TRBD1. Looked up from germline, CDR1 is SGHDT and CDR2 is YYEEEE. V shed 6 bases, J shed 2 bases, and the junction held 5 bases outside the gene matches. CDR3 length equals 14 residues. CDR3 sequence reads: CASTSGQGQETQYF. DNA of the CDR3: TGTGCCAGCACCTCGGGACAGGGACAAGAGACCCAGTACTTC. Full variable domain (missing parts from reference TRBV5-6 and TRBJ2-5): DAGVTQSPTHLIKTRGQQVTLRCSPKSGHDTVSWYQQALGQGPQFIFQYYEEEERQRGNFPDRFSGHQFPNYSSELNVNALLLGDSALYLCASTSGQGQETQYFGPGTRLLVL.